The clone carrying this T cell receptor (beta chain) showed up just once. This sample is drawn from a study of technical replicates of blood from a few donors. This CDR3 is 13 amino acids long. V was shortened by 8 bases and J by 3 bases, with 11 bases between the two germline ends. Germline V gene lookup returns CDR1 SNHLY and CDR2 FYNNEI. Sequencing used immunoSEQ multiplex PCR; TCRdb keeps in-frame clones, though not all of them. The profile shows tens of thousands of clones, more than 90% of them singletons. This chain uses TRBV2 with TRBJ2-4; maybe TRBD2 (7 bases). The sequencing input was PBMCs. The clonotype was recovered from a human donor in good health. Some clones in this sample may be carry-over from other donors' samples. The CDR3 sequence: CASGGGGKNIQYF. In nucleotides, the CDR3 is TGTGCCAGCGGGGGGGGCGGCAAAAACATTCAGTACTTC. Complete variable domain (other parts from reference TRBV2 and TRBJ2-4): EPEVTQTPSHQVTQMGQEVILRCVPISNHLYFYWYRQILGQKVEFLVSFYNNEISEKSEIFDDQFSVERPDGSNFTLKIRSTKLEDSAMYFCASGGGGKNIQYFGAGTRLSVL.